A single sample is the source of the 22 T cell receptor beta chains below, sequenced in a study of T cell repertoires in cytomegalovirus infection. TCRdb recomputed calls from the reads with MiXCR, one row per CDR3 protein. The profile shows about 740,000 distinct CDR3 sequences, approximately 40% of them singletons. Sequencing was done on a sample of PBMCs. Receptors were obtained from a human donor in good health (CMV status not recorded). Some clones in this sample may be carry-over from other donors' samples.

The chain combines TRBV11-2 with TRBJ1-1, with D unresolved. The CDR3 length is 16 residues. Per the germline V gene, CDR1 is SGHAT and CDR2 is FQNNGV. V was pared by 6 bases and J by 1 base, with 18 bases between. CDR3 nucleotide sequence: TGTGCCAGCAGGATGGTGGCAGGATGGGCGAACACTGAAGCTTTCTTT. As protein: CASRMVAGWANTEAFF.

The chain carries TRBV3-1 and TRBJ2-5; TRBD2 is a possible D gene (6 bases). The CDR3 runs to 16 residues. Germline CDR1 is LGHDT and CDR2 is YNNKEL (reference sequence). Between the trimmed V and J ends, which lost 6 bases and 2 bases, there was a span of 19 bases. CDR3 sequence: CASSPRPVADQETQYF. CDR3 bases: TGTGCCAGCAGTCCAAGACCAGTAGCGGATCAAGAGACCCAGTACTTC.

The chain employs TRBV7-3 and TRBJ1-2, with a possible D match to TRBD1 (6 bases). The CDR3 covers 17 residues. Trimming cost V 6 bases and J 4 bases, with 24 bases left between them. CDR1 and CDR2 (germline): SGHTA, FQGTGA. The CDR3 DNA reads TGTGCCAGCAGTAAGGGGGGCGACAGAGGCGTCCGCTATGGCTACACCTTC. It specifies CASSKGGDRGVRYGYTF.

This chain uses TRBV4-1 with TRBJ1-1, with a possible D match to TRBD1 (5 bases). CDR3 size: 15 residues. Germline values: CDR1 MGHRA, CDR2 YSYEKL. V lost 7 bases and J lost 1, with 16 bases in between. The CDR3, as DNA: TGCGCCAGCACCAACCAGGGCCGGGGGAACACTGAAGCTTTCTTT. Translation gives CASTNQGRGNTEAFF.

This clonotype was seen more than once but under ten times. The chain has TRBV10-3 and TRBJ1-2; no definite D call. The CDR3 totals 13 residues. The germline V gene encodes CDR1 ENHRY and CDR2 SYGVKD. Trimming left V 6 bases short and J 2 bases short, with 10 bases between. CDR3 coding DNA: TGTGCCATCAGAGGCCCGGCCAACTATGGCTACACCTTC. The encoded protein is CAIRGPANYGYTF.

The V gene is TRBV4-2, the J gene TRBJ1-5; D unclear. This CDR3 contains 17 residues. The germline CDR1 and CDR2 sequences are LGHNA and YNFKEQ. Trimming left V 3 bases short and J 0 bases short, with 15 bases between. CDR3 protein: CASSQDNPLHSNQPQHF. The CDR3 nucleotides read TGTGCCAGCAGCCAGGATAACCCGTTACATAGCAATCAGCCCCAGCATTTT.

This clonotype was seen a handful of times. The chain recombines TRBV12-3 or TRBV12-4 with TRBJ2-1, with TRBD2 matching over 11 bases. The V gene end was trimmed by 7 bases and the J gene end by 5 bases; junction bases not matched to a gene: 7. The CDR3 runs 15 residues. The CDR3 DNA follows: TGTGCCAGCACCTTAGCGGGAGGGGCCGACAATGAGCAGTTCTTC. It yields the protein CASTLAGGADNEQFF.

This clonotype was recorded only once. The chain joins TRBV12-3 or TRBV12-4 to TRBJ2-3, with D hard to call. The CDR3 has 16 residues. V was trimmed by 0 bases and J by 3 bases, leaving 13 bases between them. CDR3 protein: CASSLAMGSDTDTQYF. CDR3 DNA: TGTGCCAGCAGTTTAGCGATGGGATCCGATACAGATACGCAGTATTTT.

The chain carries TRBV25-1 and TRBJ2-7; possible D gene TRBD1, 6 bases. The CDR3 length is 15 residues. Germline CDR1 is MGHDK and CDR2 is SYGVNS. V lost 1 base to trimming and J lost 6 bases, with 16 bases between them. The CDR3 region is CASSEFRGQHPEQYF. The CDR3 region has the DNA TGTGCCAGCAGTGAATTCCGAGGACAGCACCCCGAGCAGTACTTC.

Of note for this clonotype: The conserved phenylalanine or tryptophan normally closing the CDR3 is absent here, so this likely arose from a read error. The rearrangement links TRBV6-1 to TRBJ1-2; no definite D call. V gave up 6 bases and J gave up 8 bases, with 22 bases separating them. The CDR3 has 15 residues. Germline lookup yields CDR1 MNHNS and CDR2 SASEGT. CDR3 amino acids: CASRSGGGGRRGYTC. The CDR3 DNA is TGTGCCAGCAGGTCAGGAGGAGGCGGGCGCAGAGGCTACACCTGC.

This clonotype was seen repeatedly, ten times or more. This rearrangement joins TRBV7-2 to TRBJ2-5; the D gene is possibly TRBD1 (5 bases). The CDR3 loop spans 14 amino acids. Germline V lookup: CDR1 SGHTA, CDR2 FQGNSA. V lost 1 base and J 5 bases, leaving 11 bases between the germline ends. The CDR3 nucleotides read TGTGCCAGCAGCTTAGAAGGGGCAGGGGAGACCCAGTACTTC. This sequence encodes CASSLEGAGETQYF.

The CDR3 DNA follows: TGTGCCAGTAGTATAGCAACGGGGCGCGAGCAGTACTTC. Translation gives CASSIATGREQYF. The rearrangement links TRBV19 to TRBJ2-7; D possibly uses TRBD1 or TRBD2 (5 bases each). The V end lost 1 base, the J end lost 6 bases, and 10 bases lay between the germline ends. CDR1 and CDR2 (germline): LNHDA, SQIVND (reference sequence). The CDR3 loop spans 13 amino acids.

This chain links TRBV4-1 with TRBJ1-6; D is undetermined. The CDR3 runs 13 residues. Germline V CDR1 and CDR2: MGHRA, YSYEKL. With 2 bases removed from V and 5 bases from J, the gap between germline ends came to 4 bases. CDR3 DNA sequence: TGCGCCAGCAGCCAATACAATAATTCACCCCTCCACTTT. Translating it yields CASSQYNNSPLHF.

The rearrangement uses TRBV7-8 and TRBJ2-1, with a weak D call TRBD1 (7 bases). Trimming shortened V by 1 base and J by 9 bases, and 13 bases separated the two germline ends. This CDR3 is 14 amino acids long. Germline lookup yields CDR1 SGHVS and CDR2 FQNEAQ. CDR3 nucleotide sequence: TGTGCCAGCAGCTTAGGGAGGGGGCTGGGTGAGCAGTTCTTC. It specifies CASSLGRGLGEQFF.

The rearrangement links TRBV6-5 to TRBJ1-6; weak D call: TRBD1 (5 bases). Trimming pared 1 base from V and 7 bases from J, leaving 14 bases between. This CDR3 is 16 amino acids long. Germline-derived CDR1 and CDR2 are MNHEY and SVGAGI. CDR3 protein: CASSYFTRTRNSPLHF. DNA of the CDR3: TGTGCCAGCAGTTACTTCACCCGGACACGGAATTCACCCCTCCACTTT.

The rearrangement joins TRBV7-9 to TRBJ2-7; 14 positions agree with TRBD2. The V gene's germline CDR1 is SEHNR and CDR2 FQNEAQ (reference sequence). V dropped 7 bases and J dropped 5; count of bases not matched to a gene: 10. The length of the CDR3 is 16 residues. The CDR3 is CASTQGLAGVAHEQYF. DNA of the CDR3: TGTGCCAGCACCCAGGGACTAGCGGGAGTAGCCCACGAGCAGTACTTC. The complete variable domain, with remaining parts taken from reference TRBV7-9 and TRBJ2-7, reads DTGVSQNPRHKITKRGQNVTFRCDPISEHNRLYWYRQTLGQGPEFLTYFQNEAQLEKSRLLSDRFSAERPKGSFSTLEIQRTEQGDSAMYLCASTQGLAGVAHEQYFGPGTRLTVT.

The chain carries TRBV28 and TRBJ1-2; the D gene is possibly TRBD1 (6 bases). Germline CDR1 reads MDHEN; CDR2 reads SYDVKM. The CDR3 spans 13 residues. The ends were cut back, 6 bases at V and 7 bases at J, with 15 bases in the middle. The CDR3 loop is CASSPGALIGYTF. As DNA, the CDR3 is TGTGCCAGCAGCCCGGGGGCGCTTATTGGCTACACCTTC.

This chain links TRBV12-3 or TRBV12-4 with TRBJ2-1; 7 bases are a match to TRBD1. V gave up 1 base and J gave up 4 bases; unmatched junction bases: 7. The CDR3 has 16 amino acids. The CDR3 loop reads CASSLVVTGLYNEQFF. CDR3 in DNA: TGTGCCAGCAGTTTAGTGGTGACAGGGCTGTACAATGAGCAGTTCTTC.

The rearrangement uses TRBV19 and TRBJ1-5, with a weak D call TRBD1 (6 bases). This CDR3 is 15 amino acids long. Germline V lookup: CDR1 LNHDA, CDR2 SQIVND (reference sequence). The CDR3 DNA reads TGTGTCGCGAGAAACAGGGTCTGGAGCAATCAGCCCCAGCATTTT. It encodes CVARNRVWSNQPQHF.

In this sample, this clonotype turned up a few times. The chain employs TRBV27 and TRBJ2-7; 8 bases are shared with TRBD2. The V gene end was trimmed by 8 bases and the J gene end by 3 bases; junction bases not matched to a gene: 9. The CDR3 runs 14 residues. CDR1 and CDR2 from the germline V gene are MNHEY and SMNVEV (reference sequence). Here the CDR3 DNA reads TGTGCCAGCGGAAAGCGGGGGACTTACTACGAGCAGTACTTC. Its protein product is CASGKRGTYYEQYF.

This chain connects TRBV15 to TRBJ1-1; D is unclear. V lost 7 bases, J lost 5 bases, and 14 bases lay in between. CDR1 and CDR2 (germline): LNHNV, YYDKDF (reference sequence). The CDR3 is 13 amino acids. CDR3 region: CATTPTTLTEAFF. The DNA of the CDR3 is TGTGCCACCACTCCGACCACATTAACTGAAGCTTTCTTT.

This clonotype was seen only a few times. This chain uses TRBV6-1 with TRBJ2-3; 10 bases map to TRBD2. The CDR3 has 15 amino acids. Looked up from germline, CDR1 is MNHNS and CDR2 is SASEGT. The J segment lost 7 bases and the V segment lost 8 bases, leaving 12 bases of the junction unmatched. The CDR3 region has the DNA TGTGCCAGCGAACTACTAGCGGGGTTAGGATATACGCAGTATTTT. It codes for CASELLAGLGYTQYF.